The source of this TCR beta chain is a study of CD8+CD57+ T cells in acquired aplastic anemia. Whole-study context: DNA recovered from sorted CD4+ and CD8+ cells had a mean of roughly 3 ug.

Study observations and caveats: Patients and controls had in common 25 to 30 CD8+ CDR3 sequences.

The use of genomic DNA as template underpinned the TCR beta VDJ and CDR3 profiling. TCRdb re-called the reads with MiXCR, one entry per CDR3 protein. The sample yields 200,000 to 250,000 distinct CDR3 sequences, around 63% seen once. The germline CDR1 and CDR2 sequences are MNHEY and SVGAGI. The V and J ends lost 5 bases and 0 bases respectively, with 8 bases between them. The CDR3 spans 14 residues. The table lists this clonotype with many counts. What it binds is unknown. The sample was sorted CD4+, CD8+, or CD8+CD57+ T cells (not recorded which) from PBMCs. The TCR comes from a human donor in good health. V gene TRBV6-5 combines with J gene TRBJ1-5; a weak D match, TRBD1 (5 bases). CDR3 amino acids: CASSQGDSNQPQHF. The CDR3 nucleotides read TGTGCCAGCAGTCAGGGTGATAGCAATCAGCCCCAGCATTTT.